Below are 13 T cell receptor beta chains sequenced from a single sample in a study of cytomegalovirus exposure and HLA in healthy donors. Primers for the PCR totalled 60 Vbeta and 13 Jbeta. The data were produced by immunoSEQ multiplex PCR, yet TCRdb's version contains in-frame clones alone and is incomplete. Found here are a few hundred thousand clones, about 86% of them singletons; the top ten hold around 8.6%. The specimen sequenced was PBMCs. The origin of the receptors is a woman aged 60-70 years in good health and CMV-seropositive.

The J gene is TRBJ2-3, the V gene TRBV2, with 9 bases aligning to TRBD2. The length of the CDR3 is 16 residues. Trimming took 1 base from V and 5 from J; bases not matched to a gene: 7. Germline V CDR1 and CDR2: SNHLY, FYNNEI. CDR3 region: CASSEDLAGWVDTQYF. CDR3 coding DNA: TGTGCCAGCAGTGAAGACCTAGCGGGATGGGTAGATACGCAGTATTTT.

CDR3 protein: CASRHSGSSEAFF. CDR3 in DNA: TGTGCCAGCAGGCATTCAGGCAGTTCTGAAGCTTTCTTT. The chain has TRBV28 and TRBJ1-1; D remains unclear. Trimming removed 6 bases from V and 6 bases from J, with 14 bases in between. The germline V gene encodes CDR1 MDHEN and CDR2 SYDVKM. The CDR3 has 13 amino acids.

The CDR3 DNA sequence: TGTGCCTGGAGTACCGGGACAGGGTCATACGAGCAGTACTTC. It translates to CAWSTGTGSYEQYF. The V call is TRBV30, the J call TRBJ2-7; 9 nucleotides match TRBD1. CDR1 and CDR2 from the germline V gene are GTSNPN and SVGIG (reference sequence). After removal of 2 bases from V and 4 bases from J, the junction contained 6 bases not matched to a gene. This CDR3 region has 14 residues.

The chain uses TRBV19 and TRBJ1-5, with 7 bases matching TRBD1. Germline V lookup: CDR1 LNHDA, CDR2 SQIVND (reference sequence). This CDR3 spans 16 amino acids. The ends lost 1 base at V and 0 bases at J; junction bases unmatched: 3. CDR3 DNA: TGTGCCAGTAGTATAGTGACAGGGACTAGCAATCAGCCCCAGCATTTT. Protein: CASSIVTGTSNQPQHF.

The V call is TRBV19, the J call TRBJ2-4, with D possibly being TRBD2 (5 bases). This CDR3 spans 14 amino acids. Germline V gene data show CDR1 as LNHDA and CDR2 as SQIVND (reference sequence). The ends were cut back, 6 bases at V and 8 bases at J, with 17 bases in the middle. CDR3 DNA: TGTGCCAGTAGACCCGGCCAAGGGAGTTACATTCAGTACTTC. It translates to CASRPGQGSYIQYF.

V is TRBV19 and J is TRBJ1-1, with a possible D match to TRBD1 (6 bases). V shed 4 bases and J shed 1 base, with 10 bases lying between them. Per the germline V gene, CDR1 is LNHDA and CDR2 is SQIVND (reference sequence). This CDR3 region has 14 residues. CDR3 sequence reads: CASSTKTGNTEAFF. As DNA, the CDR3 is TGTGCCAGTAGTACAAAGACAGGGAACACTGAAGCTTTCTTT.

V is TRBV29-1 and J is TRBJ2-7; TRBD1 matches 10 bases. CDR3 length: 13 residues. The J segment lost 4 bases and the V segment lost 5 bases, leaving 5 bases of the junction unmatched. Germline CDR1 and CDR2: SQVTM and ANQGSEA. CDR3 DNA sequence: TGCAGCGTTCCGGGACAGGGGATGTACGAGCAGTACTTC. This translates into CSVPGQGMYEQYF.

The chain has TRBV19 and TRBJ1-5; no reliable D call. Germline V lookup: CDR1 LNHDA, CDR2 SQIVND (reference sequence). V lost 4 bases and J 5 bases, leaving 9 bases between the germline ends. This CDR3 has 13 residues. This chain's CDR3 is CASSRGHDQPQHF. The CDR3, as DNA: TGTGCCAGTAGTAGAGGGCACGATCAGCCCCAGCATTTT.

CDR3 residues: CASTWATRGNQPQHF. CDR3 nucleotides: TGTGCCAGTACATGGGCGACGAGAGGGAATCAGCCCCAGCATTTT. The chain joins TRBV19 to TRBJ1-5; D not resolved. V gave up 7 bases and J gave up 4 bases, with 17 bases separating them. This CDR3 has 15 residues. Looked up from germline, CDR1 is LNHDA and CDR2 is SQIVND (reference sequence).

The chain combines TRBV19 with TRBJ1-5; TRBD1 agrees at 9 bases. Trimming took 6 bases from V and 7 from J; bases not matched to a gene: 16. The germline V gene has CDR1 LNHDA and CDR2 SQIVND (reference sequence). The CDR3 covers 17 residues. The CDR3 bases are TGTGCCAGTAGGGGGACAGGGATCCGGGAGGGGTACCAGCCCCAGCATTTT. This translates into CASRGTGIREGYQPQHF.

This clone has just one count. The chain joins TRBV5-1 to TRBJ2-3; the match to TRBD1 covers 7 bases. V was pared by 6 bases and J by 15 bases, with 13 bases of the junction left unmatched. This CDR3 contains 12 residues. Per germline, CDR1 SGHRS and CDR2 YFSETQ. CDR3 sequence: CASTHQTGDYYF. The CDR3 nucleotides are TGCGCCAGCACTCACCAAACAGGGGATTACTATTTT.

The CDR3 reads CSVEWGRRGSEAFF. CDR3 nucleotides: TGCAGCGTTGAATGGGGAAGGAGGGGAAGTGAAGCTTTCTTT. The V and J genes are TRBV29-1 and TRBJ1-1, with a tentative D call TRBD1 (5 bases). The length of the CDR3 is 14 residues. V was cut by 2 bases and J by 7 bases, with 17 bases left in between. In germline, CDR1 is SQVTM, CDR2 ANQGSEA.

The chain carries TRBV18 and TRBJ2-7; 7 bases are a match to TRBD1. The CDR3 has 13 residues. Germline loops: CDR1 KGHSH, CDR2 LQKENI. V trimming: 2 bases; J trimming: 6 bases; junction bases outside the gene matches: 4. The CDR3 DNA sequence: TGTGCCAGCTCACCAAAGACAGGGCCCGAGCAGTACTTC. The encoded protein is CASSPKTGPEQYF.